Listed below are T cell receptor beta chains from one sample, sequenced in a study of OX40 agonist ivuxolimab in advanced cancers. Repertoires were generated with immunoSEQ multiplex PCR, while TCRdb's copy carries only in-frame clones and drops some. The repertoire holds about 130,000 clones, with around 90% as singletons. The specimen comprised CD4+ or CD8+ T cells sorted from blood, sampled in a trial of the OX40 agonist ivuxolimab. These receptor sequences come from an adult with an advanced solid tumor such as melanoma, head and neck, liver or kidney cancer. The conserved cysteine and the conserved F or W are not part of the CDR3 here. The order of the fields is CDR3 protein, V gene, J gene, D gene, clone size. A D gene is named only where the DNA matches it firmly. Not every row has a clone size; where given, it reads once, few, many or a size class.

CDR3 protein: ASSPRGGTTEAF
V gene: TRBV9
J gene: TRBJ1-1
D gene: .
clone size: few

CDR3 protein: ASSLVGQAGDEQF
V gene: TRBV5-1
J gene: TRBJ2-1
D gene: TRBD2
clone size: .

CDR3 protein: ASSVWGGGAYGYT
V gene: TRBV5-1
J gene: TRBJ1-2
D gene: .
clone size: .

CDR3 protein: ASSVQGVTLWEQY
V gene: TRBV13
J gene: TRBJ2-7
D gene: TRBD1
clone size: .

CDR3 protein: ASIRGQDPPGANVLT
V gene: TRBV19
J gene: TRBJ2-6
D gene: TRBD1
clone size: .

CDR3 protein: ASSPTAFSGTTTNEKLF
V gene: TRBV18
J gene: TRBJ1-4
D gene: .
clone size: .

CDR3 protein: ASTSSQGWY
V gene: TRBV27
J gene: TRBJ2-5
D gene: TRBD1
clone size: .

CDR3 protein: ASSLLAGVNEQF
V gene: TRBV7-2
J gene: TRBJ2-1
D gene: TRBD2
clone size: .

CDR3 protein: ASSFRLTGQLNEKLF
V gene: TRBV5-6
J gene: TRBJ1-4
D gene: .
clone size: .

CDR3 protein: ASSEQVDNEQF
V gene: TRBV6-4
J gene: TRBJ2-1
D gene: .
clone size: few